These T cell receptor beta chains were read from a single sample in a study of control samples from healthy donors and cancer patients. The assay was immunoSEQ multiplex PCR, and TCRdb's table has in-frame clones only and misses some. In the table there are approximately 110,000 clones, 80% to 90% of which are singletons. The sequencing sample was made of blood. These receptor sequences come from a woman in her fifties or sixties in good health. Each CDR3 is given with its conserved first and last residue. Fields, in order: V gene, D gene, J gene, clone size, CDR3 protein, CDR3 DNA. The D gene is left open where the match is weak. Clone sizes are given selectively: once, few, many, or a class where the clone is expanded.

>TRBV9|-|TRBJ1-1|-
CASSVDLRRGTEAFF
TGTGCCAGCAGCGTGGACCTCAGGCGGGGCACTGAAGCTTTCTTT
>TRBV4-1|-|TRBJ2-2|-
CASSQDRITGELFF
TGCGCCAGCAGCCAAGATCGGATCACCGGGGAGCTGTTTTTT
>TRBV2|TRBD1|TRBJ1-1|once
CASSETGGRAEAFF
TGTGCCAGCAGTGAGACAGGGGGCCGCGCTGAAGCTTTCTTT
>TRBV24-1|-|TRBJ2-1|once
CATSDNSDEQFF
TGTGCCACCAGTGATAATTCGGATGAGCAGTTCTTC
>TRBV9|-|TRBJ2-5|-
CASRGASEETQYF
TGTGCCAGCAGGGGGGCCTCGGAAGAGACCCAGTACTTC
>TRBV6-1|-|TRBJ2-7|-
CASSEEGKGTYEQYF
TGTGCCAGCAGTGAAGAGGGCAAAGGAACCTACGAGCAGTACTTC
>TRBV6-4|TRBD2|TRBJ2-2|-
CASSFREGTGELFF
TGTGCCAGCAGTTTTAGGGAGGGAACCGGGGAGCTGTTTTTT
>TRBV29-1|-|TRBJ1-4|-
CSVPRAGNEKLFF
TGCAGCGTACCTAGGGCAGGTAATGAAAAACTGTTTTTT
>TRBV11-2|TRBD1|TRBJ2-3|once
CASSLGGQGTADTQYF
TGTGCCAGCAGCTTAGGGGGACAGGGGACCGCAGATACGCAGTATTTT
>TRBV7-2|-|TRBJ2-2|-
CASSLQELRVGELFF
TGTGCCAGCAGCTTACAGGAGTTGAGAGTCGGGGAGCTGTTTTTT
>TRBV6-5|-|TRBJ2-6|-
CASSYGIGANVLTF
TGTGCCAGCAGTTACGGGATTGGGGCCAACGTCCTGACTTTC
>TRBV30|TRBD1|TRBJ1-2|-
CASRTGKVVYYGYTF
TGTGCCTCTCGGACAGGGAAGGTTGTGTACTATGGCTACACCTTC
>TRBV5-1|TRBD1|TRBJ1-2|-
CASSLGSGGAGYGYTF
TGCGCCAGCAGCTTGGGCTCAGGGGGCGCAGGCTATGGCTACACCTTC
>TRBV18|TRBD2|TRBJ2-7|-
CASSPPGTSGKEQYF
TGTGCCAGCTCACCCCCCGGGACTAGCGGGAAGGAGCAGTACTTC
>TRBV11-2|TRBD1|TRBJ1-6|-
CASSSPGQGHYNSPLHF
TGTGCCAGCAGCTCACCGGGACAGGGGCACTATAATTCACCCCTCCACTTT
>TRBV18|-|TRBJ2-5|once
CASSPGAETQYF
TGTGCCAGCTCCCCCGGGGCAGAGACCCAGTACTTC